The clone carrying this T cell receptor beta chain is a singleton in its sample. Its target is unknown. The data were taken from a study of OX40 agonist ivuxolimab in advanced cancers. Study in general: The dose-escalation cohort had hepatocellular carcinoma, melanoma, renal cell or head and neck cancer. A mean age of approximately 60 years, range roughly 20 to 85, was recorded, and over 65% were male. Three patients, one with hepatocellular carcinoma and two with cutaneous melanoma, responded partially. Study-level points and caveats: The work left the antigen specificity of expanded peripheral T cells undetermined.

Assay: immunoSEQ multiplex PCR; the TCRdb copy retains only in-frame clones and omits some. The table includes about 20,000 clones, under 75% detected once. In germline, CDR1 is SGHTA, CDR2 FQGNSA. This CDR3 is built from 13 residues. Trimming took off 1 base at V and 8 bases at J, with 9 bases between the two ends. The clonotype was recovered from an adult with an advanced solid tumor such as melanoma, head and neck, liver or kidney cancer. The specimen was CD4+ or CD8+ T cells sorted from blood, collected in a trial of the OX40 agonist ivuxolimab. The V gene is TRBV7-2, the J gene TRBJ2-1, with D perhaps matching TRBD2 (5 bases). This CDR3 reads CASSLVTGYEQFF. CDR3 coding DNA: TGTGCCAGCAGCTTAGTAACGGGGTATGAGCAGTTCTTC.